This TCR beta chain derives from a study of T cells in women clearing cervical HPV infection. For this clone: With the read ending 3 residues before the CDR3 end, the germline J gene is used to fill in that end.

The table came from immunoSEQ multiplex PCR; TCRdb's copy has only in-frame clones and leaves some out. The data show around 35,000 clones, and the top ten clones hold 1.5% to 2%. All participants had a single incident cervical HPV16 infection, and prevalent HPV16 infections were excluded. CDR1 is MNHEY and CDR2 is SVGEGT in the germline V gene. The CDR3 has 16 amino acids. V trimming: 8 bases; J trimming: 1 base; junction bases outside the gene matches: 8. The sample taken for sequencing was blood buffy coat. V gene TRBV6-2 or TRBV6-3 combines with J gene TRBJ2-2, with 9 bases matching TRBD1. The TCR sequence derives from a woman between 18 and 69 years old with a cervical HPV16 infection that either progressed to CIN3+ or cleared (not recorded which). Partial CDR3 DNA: TGTGCCAGCGGGGAACAGGGGGCGCGGAACACCGGGGAG. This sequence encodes CASGEQGARNTGE. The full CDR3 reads CASGEQGARNTGELFF.